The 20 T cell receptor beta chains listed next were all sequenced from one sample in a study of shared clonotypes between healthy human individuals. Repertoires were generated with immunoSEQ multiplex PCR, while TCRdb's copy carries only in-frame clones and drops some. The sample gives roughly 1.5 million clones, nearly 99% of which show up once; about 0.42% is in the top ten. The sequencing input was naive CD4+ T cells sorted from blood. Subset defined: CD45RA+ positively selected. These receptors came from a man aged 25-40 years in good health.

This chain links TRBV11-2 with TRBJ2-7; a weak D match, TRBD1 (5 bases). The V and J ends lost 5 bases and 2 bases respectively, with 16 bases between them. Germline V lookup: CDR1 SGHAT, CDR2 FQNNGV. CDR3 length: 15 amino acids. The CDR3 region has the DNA TGTGCCAGCAGCACATCCTCAGGGTGGACCTACGAGCAGTACTTC. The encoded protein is CASSTSSGWTYEQYF.

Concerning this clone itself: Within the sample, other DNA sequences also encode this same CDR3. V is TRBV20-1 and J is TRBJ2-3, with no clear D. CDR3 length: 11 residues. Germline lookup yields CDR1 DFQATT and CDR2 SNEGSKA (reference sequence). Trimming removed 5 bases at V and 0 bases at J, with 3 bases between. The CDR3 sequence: CSAPSTDTQYF. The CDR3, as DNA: TGCAGTGCTCCCAGCACAGATACGCAGTATTTT.

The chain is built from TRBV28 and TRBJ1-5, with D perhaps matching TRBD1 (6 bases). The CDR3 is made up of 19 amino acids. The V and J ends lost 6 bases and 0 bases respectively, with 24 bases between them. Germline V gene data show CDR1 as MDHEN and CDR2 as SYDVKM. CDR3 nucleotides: TGTGCCAGCAGGACCCCCCGGGGACACTTATTTTATAGCAATCAGCCCCAGCATTTT. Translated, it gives CASRTPRGHLFYSNQPQHF.

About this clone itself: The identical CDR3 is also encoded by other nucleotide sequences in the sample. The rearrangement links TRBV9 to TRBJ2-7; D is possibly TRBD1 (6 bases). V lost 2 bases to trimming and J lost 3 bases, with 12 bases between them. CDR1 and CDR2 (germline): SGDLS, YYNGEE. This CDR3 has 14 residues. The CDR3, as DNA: TGTGCCAGCAGCGTCGCGACCAGGGGCTACGAGCAGTACTTC. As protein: CASSVATRGYEQYF.

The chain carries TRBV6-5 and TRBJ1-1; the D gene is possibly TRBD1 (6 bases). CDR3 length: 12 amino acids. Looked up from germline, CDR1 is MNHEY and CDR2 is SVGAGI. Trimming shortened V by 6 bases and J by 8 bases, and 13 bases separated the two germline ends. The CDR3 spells CASSRGPPEAFF. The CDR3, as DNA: TGTGCCAGCAGCCGGGGGCCTCCAGAAGCTTTCTTT.

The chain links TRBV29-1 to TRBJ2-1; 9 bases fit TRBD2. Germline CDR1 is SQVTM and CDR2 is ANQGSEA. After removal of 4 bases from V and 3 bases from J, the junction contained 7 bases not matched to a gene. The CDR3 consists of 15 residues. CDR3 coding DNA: TGCAGCGTTGCTAGCGGGACGTTGAGCTACAATGAGCAGTTCTTC. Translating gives CSVASGTLSYNEQFF.

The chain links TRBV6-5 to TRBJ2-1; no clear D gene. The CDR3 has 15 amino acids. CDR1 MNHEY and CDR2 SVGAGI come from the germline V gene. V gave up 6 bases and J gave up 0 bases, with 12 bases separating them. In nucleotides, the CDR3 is TGTGCCAGCAGCCTTCTACACCGCTCCTACAATGAGCAGTTCTTC. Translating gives CASSLLHRSYNEQFF.

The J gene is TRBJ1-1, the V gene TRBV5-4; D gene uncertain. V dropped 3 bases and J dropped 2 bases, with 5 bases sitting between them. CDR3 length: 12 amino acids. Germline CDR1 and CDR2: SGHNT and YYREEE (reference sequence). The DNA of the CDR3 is TGTGCCAGCAGCTCCTATAACACTGAAGCTTTCTTT. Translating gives CASSSYNTEAFF.

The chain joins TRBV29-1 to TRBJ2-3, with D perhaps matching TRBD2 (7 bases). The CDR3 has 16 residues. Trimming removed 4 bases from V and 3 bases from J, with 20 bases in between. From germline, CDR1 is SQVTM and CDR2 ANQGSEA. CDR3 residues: CSVARGVSGQTDTQYF. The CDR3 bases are TGCAGCGTTGCAAGGGGGGTTAGCGGGCAGACAGATACGCAGTATTTT.

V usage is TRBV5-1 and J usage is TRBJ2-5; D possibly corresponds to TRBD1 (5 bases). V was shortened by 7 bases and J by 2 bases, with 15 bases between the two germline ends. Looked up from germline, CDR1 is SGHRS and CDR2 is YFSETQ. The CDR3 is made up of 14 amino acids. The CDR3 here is CASRSDSDQETQYF. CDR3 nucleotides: TGCGCCAGCCGATCCGACAGCGATCAAGAGACCCAGTACTTC.

The CDR3 reads CASSMKKGATYEQYF. The CDR3 DNA follows: TGTGCCAGTAGTATGAAGAAAGGGGCTACCTACGAGCAGTACTTC. J is TRBJ2-7 and V is TRBV19; D perhaps matches TRBD1 (5 bases). Between the trimmed V and J ends, which lost 3 bases and 2 bases, there was a span of 14 bases. This CDR3 spans 15 amino acids. Germline-derived CDR1 and CDR2 are LNHDA and SQIVND (reference sequence).

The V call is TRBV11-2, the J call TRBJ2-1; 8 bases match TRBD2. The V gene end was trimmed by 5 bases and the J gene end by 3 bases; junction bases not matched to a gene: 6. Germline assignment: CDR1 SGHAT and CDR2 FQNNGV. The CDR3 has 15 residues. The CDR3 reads CASSQVAGNYNEQFF. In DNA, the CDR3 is TGTGCCAGCAGCCAAGTAGCGGGAAACTACAATGAGCAGTTCTTC. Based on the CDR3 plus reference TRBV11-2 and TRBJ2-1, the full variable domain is EAGVAQSPRYKIIEKRQSVAFWCNPISGHATLYWYQQILGQGPKLLIQFQNNGVVDDSQLPKDRFSAERLKGVDSTLKIQPAKLEDSAVYLCASSQVAGNYNEQFFGPGTRLTVL.

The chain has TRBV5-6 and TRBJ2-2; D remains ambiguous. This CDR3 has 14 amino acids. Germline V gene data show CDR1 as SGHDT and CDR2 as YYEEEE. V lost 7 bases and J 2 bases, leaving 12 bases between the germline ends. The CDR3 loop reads CASGLVGNTGELFF. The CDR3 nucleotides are TGTGCCAGCGGCCTTGTGGGTAACACCGGGGAGCTGTTTTTT.

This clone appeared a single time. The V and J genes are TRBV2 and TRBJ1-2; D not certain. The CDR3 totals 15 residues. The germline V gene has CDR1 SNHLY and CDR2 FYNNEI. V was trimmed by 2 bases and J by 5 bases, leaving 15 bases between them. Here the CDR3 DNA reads TGTGCCAGCAGTGAAAGTGTTGTTAAGCCGTATGGCTACACCTTC. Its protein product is CASSESVVKPYGYTF. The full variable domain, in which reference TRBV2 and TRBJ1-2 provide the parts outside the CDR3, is EPEVTQTPSHQVTQMGQEVILRCVPISNHLYFYWYRQILGQKVEFLVSFYNNEISEKSEIFDDQFSVERPDGSNFTLKIRSTKLEDSAMYFCASSESVVKPYGYTFGSGTRLTVV.

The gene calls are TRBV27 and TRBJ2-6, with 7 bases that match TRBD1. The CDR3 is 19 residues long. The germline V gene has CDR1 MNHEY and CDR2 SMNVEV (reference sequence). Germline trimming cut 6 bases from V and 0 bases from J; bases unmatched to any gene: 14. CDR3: CASSRQGLGGGSGANVLTF. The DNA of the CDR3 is TGTGCCAGCAGCCGGCAGGGGCTAGGGGGCGGCTCTGGGGCCAACGTCCTGACTTTC.

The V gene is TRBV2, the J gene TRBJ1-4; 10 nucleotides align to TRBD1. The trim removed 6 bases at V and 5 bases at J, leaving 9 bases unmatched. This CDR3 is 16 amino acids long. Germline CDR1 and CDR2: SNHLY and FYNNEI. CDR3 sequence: CASSKPGTGVNEKLFF. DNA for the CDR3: TGTGCCAGCAGCAAACCCGGGACAGGGGTGAATGAAAAACTGTTTTTT.

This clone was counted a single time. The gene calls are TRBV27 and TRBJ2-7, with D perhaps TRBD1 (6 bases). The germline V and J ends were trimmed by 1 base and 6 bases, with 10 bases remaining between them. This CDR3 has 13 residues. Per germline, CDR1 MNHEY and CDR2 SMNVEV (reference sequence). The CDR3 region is CASSLWAGVEQYF. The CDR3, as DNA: TGTGCCAGCAGTTTATGGGCAGGGGTCGAGCAGTACTTC.

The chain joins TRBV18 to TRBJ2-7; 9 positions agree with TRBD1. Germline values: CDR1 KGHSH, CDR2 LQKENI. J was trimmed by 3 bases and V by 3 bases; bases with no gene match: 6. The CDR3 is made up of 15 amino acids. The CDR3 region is CASSPRTGERYEQYF. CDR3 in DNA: TGTGCCAGCTCACCTCGGACAGGGGAACGCTACGAGCAGTACTTC.

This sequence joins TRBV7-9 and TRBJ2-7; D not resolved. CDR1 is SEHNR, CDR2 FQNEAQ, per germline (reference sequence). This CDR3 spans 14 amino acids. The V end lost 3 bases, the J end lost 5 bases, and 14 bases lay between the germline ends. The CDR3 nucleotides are TGTGCCAGCAGCTTTGTCGAGTTTGTCAACGAGCAGTACTTC. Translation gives CASSFVEFVNEQYF.

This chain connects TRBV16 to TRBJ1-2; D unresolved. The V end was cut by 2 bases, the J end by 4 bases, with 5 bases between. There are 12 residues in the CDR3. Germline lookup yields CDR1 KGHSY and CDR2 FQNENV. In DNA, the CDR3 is TGTGCCAGCAGCCAAACGACCTATGGCTACACCTTC. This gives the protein CASSQTTYGYTF.